A selection of T cell receptor beta chains follows, all from one sample in a study of TIL therapy for anti-PD-1-resistant metastatic lung cancer. Libraries were prepared by immunoSEQ multiplex PCR; TCRdb keeps only in-frame clonotypes and omits some of them. This sample yields tens of thousands of clones, of which around 79% are seen a single time; about 1.8% belongs to the top ten. The starting material was blood, obtained at baseline. The receptor set was obtained from a person aged 25 to 85 with non-small cell lung cancer. The CDR3 runs from the conserved cysteine through the conserved F or W. Fields, in order: CDR3 length, D gene, J gene, clone size, V gene, CDR3 DNA, CDR3 protein. A D gene is named only where the DNA matches it firmly. Some rows have no size entry. The others give once, few or many, or a class for an expanded clone.

12 | NA | TRBJ2-1 | NA | TRBV7-9 | TGTGCCACCGGACTTAGCGGCAATGAGCAGTTCTTC | CATGLSGNEQFF
13 | NA | TRBJ1-1 | few | TRBV7-3 | TGTGCCAGCAGCTTAATGTTGGACACTGAAGCTTTCTTT | CASSLMLDTEAFF
12 | NA | TRBJ2-3 | NA | TRBV6-4 | TGTGCCAGCAGTGACTCGCGGGATACGCAGTATTTT | CASSDSRDTQYF
15 | NA | TRBJ2-2 | NA | TRBV30 | TGTGCCTGGAGTGCCTTGAGCGGGAACACCGGGGAGCTGTTTTTT | CAWSALSGNTGELFF
16 | TRBD2 | TRBJ2-5 | NA | TRBV4-3 | TGCGCCAGCAGCCAAGATCCAGCGGGGGGGCGAGAGACCCAGTACTTC | CASSQDPAGGRETQYF
15 | NA | TRBJ2-7 | NA | TRBV7-2 | TGTGCCAGCAGCTTTGCGTCCGGGGCTCTCTACGAGCAGTACTTC | CASSFASGALYEQYF
19 | TRBD1 | TRBJ1-1 | NA | TRBV11-3 | TGTGCCAGCAGCTTAGATGGACGGACAGGGGGCGACTGGAGCACTGAAGCTTTCTTT | CASSLDGRTGGDWSTEAFF
15 | TRBD1 | TRBJ1-4 | NA | TRBV28 | TGTGCCAGCAGTCAGCCGGGACAGGGGAACGAAAAACTGTTTTTT | CASSQPGQGNEKLFF
13 | NA | TRBJ1-1 | NA | TRBV6-5 | TGTGCCAGCAGTTACAGGAGGAACACTGAAGCTTTCTTT | CASSYRRNTEAFF
15 | NA | TRBJ2-3 | NA | TRBV12-5 | TGTGCTAGTGGGCGCCGGGAGCGAGGCACAGATACGCAGTATTTT | CASGRRERGTDTQYF
15 | TRBD2 | TRBJ2-5 | NA | TRBV7-6 | TGTGCCAGCAGCTTGACTAGCGGGAGTGATTGGACCCAGTACTTC | CASSLTSGSDWTQYF
15 | TRBD1 | TRBJ2-7 | once | TRBV4-1 | TGCGCCAGCAGGGCGGGACAGGTGGCTTCCTACGAGCAGTACTTC | CASRAGQVASYEQYF
14 | NA | TRBJ2-3 | NA | TRBV5-4 | TGTGCCAGCAGCTTTGGACTCAGCACAGATACGCAGTATTTT | CASSFGLSTDTQYF
15 | NA | TRBJ2-7 | NA | TRBV7-2 | TGTGCCAGCAGCCGTCGGGGGTTGGGGTCCTACGAGCAGTACTTC | CASSRRGLGSYEQYF
11 | NA | TRBJ2-2 | NA | TRBV7-3 | TGTGCCAGCAGCTTAACCGGGGAGCTGTTTTTT | CASSLTGELFF
13 | NA | TRBJ2-2 | NA | TRBV7-3 | TGTGCCAGCAGCCGCGGGGGCGCCGGGGAGCTGTTTTTT | CASSRGGAGELFF
14 | NA | TRBJ2-2 | NA | TRBV2 | TGTGCCAGCATGAGCCAGGGCTCGGCCGGGGAGCTGTTTTTT | CASMSQGSAGELFF
12 | NA | TRBJ1-3 | NA | TRBV19 | TGTGCCAGTATTATCCTTGGAAACACCATATATTTT | CASIILGNTIYF